These 26 T cell receptor beta chains were all obtained from the same sample, sequenced in a study of regulatory T cells in long-lasting Graves disease. Described time point: newly diagnosed GD, antithyroid drugs for less than 3 months. After RNA was extracted from PBMCs, the TCR library was made from it. iRepertoire HTBI primers and Arm-PCR of CDR3 regions built TCR beta libraries. One entry per CDR3 protein, called by TCRdb with MiXCR from the multiplex PCR reads. The sample holds some 250,000 distinct CDR3 sequences, 15% to 20% seen once. Sequenced here: peripheral blood mononuclear cells (PBMCs), sampled at new diagnosis, from a patient treated with antithyroid drugs. These receptors all come from a female donor with Graves disease.

This clonotype was picked up many times. This chain links TRBV27 with TRBJ2-7; D may be TRBD1 (6 bases). Germline V gene lookup returns CDR1 MNHEY and CDR2 SMNVEV (reference sequence). The CDR3 contains 16 residues. V was trimmed by 4 bases and J by 5 bases, leaving 21 bases between them. The CDR3 DNA follows: TGTGCCAGCAGTTCCCAACGACAGGCGGGTAGCAACGAGCAGTACTTC. It encodes CASSSQRQAGSNEQYF.

Points on this clonotype: One base away lies a much larger clone, so this may be a sequencing read error. V and J are TRBV6-1 and TRBJ2-7; weak D call: TRBD2 (6 bases). The germline V gene has CDR1 MNHNS and CDR2 SASEGT. The CDR3 runs 16 residues. V lost 1 base, J lost 2 bases, and 15 bases lay in between. CDR3 DNA: TGTGCCAGCAGTGAAGGGATGGACTACTCGCCCTACGAGCAGTACTTC. Translated: CASSEGMDYSPYEQYF.

This clonotype showed up many times. The chain couples TRBV5-1 to TRBJ1-2, with D perhaps TRBD1 (6 bases). The V end lost 5 bases, the J end lost 5 bases, and 25 bases lay between the germline ends. From germline, CDR1 is SGHRS and CDR2 YFSETQ. The CDR3 has 17 residues. CDR3 nucleotides: TGCGCCAGCAGAACTGGACAGACTCTATCAAGGAGGTATGGCTACACCTTC. This codes for CASRTGQTLSRRYGYTF.

The chain carries TRBV9 and TRBJ2-3; TRBD2 agrees at 9 bases. Germline trimming cut 7 bases from V and 6 bases from J; bases unmatched to any gene: 12. CDR1 SGDLS and CDR2 YYNGEE come from the germline V gene. The CDR3 is made up of 15 amino acids. The CDR3 bases are TGTGCCAGCGGGGGGTTAGCGGGAGTCTTCGATACGCAGTATTTT. This translates into CASGGLAGVFDTQYF.

Notes on this clonotype: A read error is possible here, since a much larger clone lies one base away. The chain recombines TRBV3-1 with TRBJ1-1, with TRBD1 identical over 9 bases. CDR1 is LGHDT and CDR2 is YNNKEL in the germline V gene (reference sequence). This CDR3 is built from 16 residues. This CDR3 is CASSGGLTGGVTEAFF. The CDR3, as DNA: TGCGCCAGCAGTGGGGGCCTAACAGGGGGCGTGACTGAAGCTTTCTTT.

There are many counts of this clonotype. The rearrangement joins TRBV11-2 to TRBJ2-5; 9 positions agree with TRBD2. J lost 3 bases, V lost 3 bases, and 11 bases had no gene match. CDR3 size: 17 residues. Germline loops: CDR1 SGHAT, CDR2 FQNNGV. The CDR3 nucleotides are TGTGCCAGCAGCTTTTCTGGGGATAGCGGGAGTGAAGAGACCCAGTACTTC. It yields the protein CASSFSGDSGSEETQYF.

There are a few counts of this clonotype. A much larger clonotype is one base distant, so this may be a read error. The CDR3 nucleotides are TGTGCCAGCAGTTACTCCCCGGGGAGATCGGGAAACACCATATATTTT. Translation gives CASSYSPGRSGNTIYF. The chain is built from TRBV6-9 and TRBJ1-3; D remains unclear. Germline values: CDR1 MNHGY, CDR2 SVAAGI. This CDR3 region has 16 residues. V was trimmed by 3 bases and J by 4 bases, leaving 16 bases between them.

This clonotype was seen ten or more times. This chain uses TRBV20-1 with TRBJ2-3, with 12 bases identical to TRBD2. The CDR3 covers 16 residues. CDR1 is DFQATT and CDR2 is SNEGSKA in the germline V gene (reference sequence). V lost 2 bases, J lost 2 bases, and 5 bases stayed unmatched. The CDR3 spells CSARSGLAGFTDTQYF. The CDR3, as DNA: TGCAGTGCTAGATCCGGACTAGCGGGGTTCACAGATACGCAGTATTTT.

The chain uses TRBV19 and TRBJ1-2; 8 bases match TRBD1. V dropped 6 bases and J dropped 3; count of bases not matched to a gene: 6. There are 14 residues in the CDR3. Per the germline V gene, CDR1 is LNHDA and CDR2 is SQIVND (reference sequence). CDR3 in amino acids: CASSPRGQDYGYTF. The CDR3 bases are TGTGCCAGTAGCCCCAGGGGGCAGGACTATGGCTACACCTTC.

At least ten counts were recorded for this clonotype. The V call is TRBV6-2 or TRBV6-3, the J call TRBJ2-7; 7 nucleotides align to TRBD1. CDR3 length: 14 amino acids. V lost 5 bases, J lost 4 bases, and 8 bases stayed unmatched. Germline V gene data show CDR1 as MNHEY and CDR2 as SVGEGT. The CDR3 coding sequence is TGTGCCAGCAGTCCTTCAGGGGGTGGATACGAGCAGTACTTC. Encoded protein: CASSPSGGGYEQYF.

The CDR3 coding sequence is TGTGCCGCGAGGCCTGGGACTGAAGCTTTCTTT. Protein sequence: CAARPGTEAFF. The chain couples TRBV30 to TRBJ1-1; D gene uncertain. This CDR3 contains 11 residues. Looked up from germline, CDR1 is GTSNPN and CDR2 is SVGIG (reference sequence). The germline V and J ends were trimmed by 8 bases and 5 bases, with 12 bases remaining between them.

This clonotype was picked up many times. The CDR3 is CASSLWGSSYEQYF. CDR3 sequence (DNA): TGTGCCAGCAGCTTATGGGGGAGCTCCTACGAGCAGTACTTC. The chain recombines TRBV7-9 with TRBJ2-7, with D perhaps given as TRBD1 or TRBD2 (5 bases each). Deletions cut 2 bases from V and 0 bases from J, with 8 bases between. Germline V CDR1 and CDR2: SEHNR, FQNEAQ (reference sequence). This CDR3 comprises 14 residues.

This clonotype was counted at least ten times. V is TRBV29-1 and J is TRBJ2-5; D is ambiguous. V shed 4 bases and J shed 5 bases, with 11 bases lying between them. Germline V gives CDR1 SQVTM, CDR2 ANQGSEA. The CDR3 sequence is 12 residues long. CDR3 in DNA: TGCAGCGTTGTGGCCCCCCAGGAGACCCAGTACTTC. Its protein product is CSVVAPQETQYF.

Remarks on this clonotype: A far larger clone differs by one base, so this is likely a read error. The chain uses TRBV12-3 or TRBV12-4 and TRBJ2-3; D is possibly TRBD2 (6 bases). CDR3 length: 14 amino acids. CDR3 amino acids: CTSSWGLQSDTQYF. In DNA, the CDR3 is TGTACCAGCAGTTGGGGACTCCAGTCAGATACGCAGTATTTT.

This clonotype was found many times. The genes are TRBV3-1 and TRBJ2-1; D is undetermined. Trimming shortened V by 1 base and J by 6 bases, and 7 bases separated the two germline ends. The CDR3 loop spans 13 amino acids. The germline V gene encodes CDR1 LGHDT and CDR2 YNNKEL (reference sequence). The CDR3 DNA is TGTGCCAGCAGCCAAGCCGGTACCAATGAGCAGTTCTTC. It yields the protein CASSQAGTNEQFF.

On this clonotype: Being one base from a much bigger clone, this may be a read error. The chain recombines TRBV14 with TRBJ2-1, with TRBD1 identical over 7 bases. Germline V CDR1 and CDR2: SGHDN, FVKESK. V lost 2 bases, J lost 6 bases, and 7 bases stayed unmatched. This CDR3 is built from 15 residues. For the CDR3, the DNA is TGTGCCAGCAGCCAACTAGGGACAGTTACCAATGAGCAGTTCTTC. This sequence encodes CASSQLGTVTNEQFF.

In this sample, this clonotype turned up many times. The rearrangement links TRBV20-1 to TRBJ1-4, with TRBD1 identical over 7 bases. The trim removed 0 bases at V and 1 base at J, leaving 8 bases unmatched. Germline CDR1 DFQATT, CDR2 SNEGSKA (reference sequence). The CDR3 covers 17 residues. The CDR3 is CSARDPYRQGTNEKLFF. Here the CDR3 DNA reads TGCAGTGCTAGAGACCCCTACAGACAGGGAACTAATGAAAAACTGTTTTTT.

This clonotype came up a few times. This rearrangement joins TRBV27 to TRBJ1-6; D is perhaps TRBD1 (5 bases). Trimming took off 3 bases at V and 6 bases at J, with 24 bases between the two ends. Germline-derived CDR1 and CDR2 are MNHEY and SMNVEV (reference sequence). The CDR3 contains 19 residues. CDR3 amino acids: CASSFRWGGDGYLNSPLHF. CDR3 sequence (DNA): TGTGCCAGCAGTTTTCGGTGGGGCGGGGACGGCTACCTTAATTCACCCCTCCACTTT.

This clonotype was detected a few times. This rearrangement joins TRBV6-5 to TRBJ2-1, with D possibly TRBD2 on 7 matching bases. The CDR3 has 18 amino acids. Per germline, CDR1 MNHEY and CDR2 SVGAGI. V was trimmed by 0 bases and J by 0 bases, leaving 15 bases between them. The CDR3 loop is CASSYSGGAASSYNEQFF. CDR3 coding DNA: TGTGCCAGCAGTTACTCGGGGGGGGCAGCGAGCTCCTACAATGAGCAGTTCTTC.

On this clonotype: A much bigger clone sits one base away, suggesting this may be a read error. This CDR3 fails to terminate in the conserved phenylalanine or tryptophan, so it likely reflects a read error. This chain links TRBV6-5 with TRBJ1-1; tentative D call: TRBD1 (6 bases). Germline CDR1 is MNHEY and CDR2 is SVGAGI. The CDR3 loop spans 13 amino acids. V dropped 4 bases and J dropped 6 bases, with 12 bases sitting between them. The CDR3: CASSWVGGAEAFS. The DNA of the CDR3 is TGTGCCAGCAGTTGGGTGGGGGGCGCTGAAGCTTTCTCT.

This clonotype has at least ten counts. The V call is TRBV11-2, the J call TRBJ2-3; TRBD2 is a possible D gene (5 bases). The V and J ends lost 7 bases and 0 bases respectively, with 11 bases between them. This CDR3 spans 14 amino acids. Germline-derived CDR1 and CDR2 are SGHAT and FQNNGV. This CDR3 reads CASTPGLSTDTQYF. CDR3 DNA: TGTGCCAGCACCCCAGGACTGAGCACAGATACGCAGTATTTT.

This clonotype has ten or more counts. This chain connects TRBV20-1 to TRBJ2-3; D tentatively fits TRBD1 or TRBD2 (6 bases each). Trimming removed 6 bases from V and 6 bases from J, with 19 bases in between. Germline V CDR1 and CDR2: DFQATT, SNEGSKA (reference sequence). This CDR3 comprises 14 residues. The CDR3 nucleotides are TGCAGTGCCTACCTAGCGAGGGGGATGGATACGCAGTATTTT. This gives the protein CSAYLARGMDTQYF.

This clonotype was detected ten times or more. The rearrangement uses TRBV27 and TRBJ1-4; 7 nucleotides agree with TRBD1. With V trimmed by 6 bases and J by 2 bases, 0 bases remained unmatched. The CDR3 runs to 13 residues. Per the germline V gene, CDR1 is MNHEY and CDR2 is SMNVEV (reference sequence). The CDR3 nucleotides read TGTGCCAGCAGGACAGGGACTAATGAAAAACTGTTTTTT. This codes for CASRTGTNEKLFF. The entire variable domain, with the rest obtained from reference TRBV27 and TRBJ1-4, is as follows: EAQVTQNPRYLITVTGKKLTVTCSQNMNHEYMSWYRQDPGLGLRQIYYSMNVEVTDKGDVPEGYKVSRKEKRNFPLILESPSPNQTSLYFCASRTGTNEKLFFGSGTQLSVL.

This clonotype occurred many times. This sequence joins TRBV12-3 or TRBV12-4 and TRBJ2-3, with D possibly being TRBD2 (5 bases). The length of the CDR3 is 13 residues. Trimming removed 6 bases at V and 4 bases at J, with 11 bases between. CDR3 protein: CASSRGLPDTQYF. The CDR3 coding sequence is TGTGCCAGCAGCCGGGGATTGCCAGATACGCAGTATTTT.

Ten or more counts support this clonotype. The J gene is TRBJ1-1, the V gene TRBV20-1, with a tentative D call TRBD1 (6 bases). V gave up 3 bases and J gave up 2 bases, with 13 bases separating them. CDR1 and CDR2 from the germline V gene are DFQATT and SNEGSKA (reference sequence). This CDR3 has 14 amino acids. The CDR3 region has the DNA TGCAGTGCTAGGGGGATGACAGGAAACACTGAAGCTTTCTTT. The encoded protein is CSARGMTGNTEAFF.

This clonotype was seen at least ten times. This chain connects TRBV3-1 to TRBJ2-5, with D hard to call. Trimming took off 0 bases at V and 2 bases at J, with 1 base between the two ends. CDR3 length: 12 residues. Germline CDR1 LGHDT, CDR2 YNNKEL (reference sequence). CDR3 nucleotides: TGTGCCAGCAGCCAAGATCAAGAGACCCAGTACTTC. Its translation is CASSQDQETQYF.